This T cell receptor beta chain was captured in a study of T cell responses to AZD1222 COVID-19 vaccine. Broader study findings: Baseline seropositives among AZD1222 recipients totaled only six or seven. With two AZD1222 doses given, Spike-specific TCR breadth and depth both rose.

Note on this clone: Antigen: not known.

Generated by immunoSEQ multiplex PCR, the TCRdb table keeps only in-frame clones and is missing some. The sample records over 150,000 clones, 90% being singletons. The specimen was peripheral blood, collected on day 0 of AZD1222 vaccination. The TCR was taken from an adult in good health.

For the CDR3, the DNA is TGCGCCACTTCGCAGGGCCTGTACCAAGAGACCCAGTACTTC. This gives the protein CATSQGLYQETQYF. The V and J genes are TRBV5-1 and TRBJ2-5, with a weak D call TRBD1 (5 bases). Trimming took 9 bases from V and 0 from J, leaving 15 bases between them. The germline gives CDR1 SGHRS, CDR2 YFSETQ. The CDR3 runs to 14 residues. Full variable domain (missing parts from reference TRBV5-1 and TRBJ2-5): KAGVTQTPRYLIKTRGQQVTLSCSPISGHRSVSWYQQTPGQGLQFLFEYFSETQRNKGNFPGRFSGRQFSNSRSEMNVSTLELGDSALYLCATSQGLYQETQYFGPGTRLLVL.